This TCR beta chain appears in the sequencing data of a study of vaccination effects on CD4 cells after COVID-19. About the study: Two-dose vaccination with either BNT162b2 or mRNA-1273 was given to the participants. Study results and caveats: Marked clonal contraction was seen in infection- and vaccine-induced clones late after vaccination.

Germline loops: CDR1 GTSNPN, CDR2 SVGIG (reference sequence). The germline V and J ends were trimmed by 2 bases and 3 bases, with 7 bases remaining between them. CDR3 length equals 12 residues. Expansion with viral peptide pools was applied to antigen-specific CD4+ T cells by the ViraFEST assay prior to sequencing. Culture lasted about nine days before CD4+ T cell isolation. In the vaccine recipients, nucleocapsid antibodies were negative and there was no prior SARS-CoV-2 infection. Peptides at 10 ug/ml and IL-2 at approximately 9.7 IU/ml were added to roughly 2 million PBMC per well. This clone appeared a few times. Its antigen is not known. Sequencing used immunoSEQ multiplex PCR; TCRdb keeps in-frame clones, though not all of them. The sample lists over 25,000 clones; 55% to 75% were seen once.

The source material was CD4+ T cells from PBMCs cultured with SARS-CoV-2 spike peptides, sampled before COVID-19 vaccination. This TCR was sampled from a human donor who received a COVID-19 vaccine. J is TRBJ1-1 and V is TRBV30, with D possibly being TRBD1 (6 bases). CDR3 loop: CAWSYRDTEAFF. The CDR3 bases are TGTGCCTGGAGTTACAGGGACACTGAAGCTTTCTTT.